These 28 T cell receptor beta chains came from one sample sequenced in a study of control samples from healthy donors and cancer patients. Sequenced by immunoSEQ multiplex PCR; TCRdb stores in-frame clones only, minus some. The sample gives 150,000 or so clones, around 90% of which show up once; approximately 0.7% is in the top ten. Sequenced material: blood. The receptor source for this set is a woman under 40 in good health.

V and J are TRBV24-1 and TRBJ1-2; maybe TRBD1 (6 bases). The CDR3 spans 12 residues. In germline, CDR1 is KGHDR, CDR2 SFDVKD. V dropped 4 bases and J dropped 8 bases, with 10 bases sitting between them. As DNA, the CDR3 is TGTGCCACCAGTGAATACAGGGACGGCTACACCTTC. It is translated as CATSEYRDGYTF.

The chain joins TRBV9 to TRBJ1-6; D may be TRBD1 (6 bases). This CDR3 spans 16 amino acids. The V and J ends lost 3 bases and 3 bases respectively, with 13 bases between them. In germline, CDR1 is SGDLS, CDR2 YYNGEE. The CDR3 sequence is CASSEGAGDYNSPLHF. CDR3 sequence (DNA): TGTGCCAGCAGCGAAGGGGCAGGGGACTATAATTCACCCCTCCACTTT.

The chain has TRBV9 and TRBJ2-7, with TRBD1 as a possible D gene (5 bases). Trimming removed 0 bases from V and 7 bases from J, with 17 bases in between. The CDR3 length is 15 residues. Germline V gene sequence: CDR1 SGDLS, CDR2 YYNGEE. This CDR3 reads CASSVDGRDLREQYF. For the CDR3, the DNA is TGTGCCAGCAGCGTAGACGGCAGGGATTTGCGAGAGCAGTACTTC.

The gene calls are TRBV28 and TRBJ2-1; D remains ambiguous. Germline CDR1 reads MDHEN; CDR2 reads SYDVKM. CDR3 length equals 12 residues. With 1 base removed from V and 4 bases from J, the gap between germline ends came to 2 bases. The CDR3 DNA follows: TGTGCCAGCAGTTTATTGTACAATGAGCAGTTCTTC. Encoded protein: CASSLLYNEQFF.

This rearrangement joins TRBV4-2 to TRBJ2-7; TRBD2 aligns across 7 bases. V lost 4 bases, J lost 13 bases, and 19 bases stayed unmatched. The V gene's germline CDR1 is LGHNA and CDR2 YNFKEQ. The CDR3 is 15 amino acids. The CDR3 DNA reads as TGTGCCAGCAGCCTTATGTGGGGGGAGGGGTACGAGCGCTACTTC. Translating gives CASSLMWGEGYERYF.

V and J are TRBV6-5 and TRBJ1-2; D is undetermined. Trimming stripped 5 bases from V and 0 bases from J, with 13 bases between. This CDR3 contains 15 residues. Germline CDR1 and CDR2: MNHEY and SVGAGI. This CDR3 is CASSPGRRSNYGYTF. The CDR3 nucleotides are TGTGCCAGCAGTCCAGGACGGCGATCTAACTATGGCTACACCTTC.

V and J are TRBV9 and TRBJ2-7, with D tentatively TRBD1 (5 bases). This CDR3 is built from 13 residues. Germline CDR1 is SGDLS and CDR2 is YYNGEE. The V and J ends lost 4 bases and 1 base respectively, with 9 bases between them. The CDR3 spells CASSSQGSYEQYF. The CDR3 DNA reads as TGTGCCAGCAGCTCGCAGGGTTCCTACGAGCAGTACTTC.

This clone showed up just once. The CDR3 nucleotides read TGCGCCAGCAGCCCTACTATAAGGACAGGGGGCAAGAGAAACTATGGCTACACCTTC. Its protein is CASSPTIRTGGKRNYGYTF. The V call is TRBV5-1, the J call TRBJ1-2; 11 bases are a match to TRBD1. This CDR3 contains 19 residues. V lost 4 bases to trimming and J lost 2 bases; unmatched junction nucleotides: 16. Germline CDR1 is SGHRS and CDR2 is YFSETQ.

The chain combines TRBV18 with TRBJ2-7; 10 nucleotides agree with TRBD1. Trimming cost V 1 base and J 5 bases; bases outside gene matches: 5. CDR1 KGHSH and CDR2 LQKENI come from the germline V gene. The CDR3 consists of 15 residues. CDR3 amino acids: CASSPQGDRGHEQYF. CDR3 DNA sequence: TGTGCCAGCTCACCACAGGGGGACAGGGGCCACGAGCAGTACTTC.

J is TRBJ2-7 and V is TRBV6-2 or TRBV6-3; 8 positions match TRBD2. V trimming: 0 bases; J trimming: 5 bases; junction bases outside the gene matches: 3. The CDR3 is 14 amino acids. The germline V gene has CDR1 MNHEY and CDR2 SVGEGT. The CDR3 sequence is CASSYSSGSDEQYF. CDR3 DNA sequence: TGTGCCAGCAGTTACTCGAGCGGGAGCGACGAGCAGTACTTC.

The gene calls are TRBV7-9 and TRBJ2-3; TRBD2 agrees at 8 bases. The CDR3 runs to 15 residues. Germline V gene lookup returns CDR1 SEHNR and CDR2 FQNEAQ (reference sequence). The ends lost 2 bases at V and 0 bases at J; junction bases unmatched: 1. The CDR3 DNA reads as TGTGCCAGCAGCTTACTAGCGGGCAGCACAGATACGCAGTATTTT. Protein: CASSLLAGSTDTQYF. The full variable domain, completed using reference TRBV7-9 and TRBJ2-3, is DTGVSQNPRHKITKRGQNVTFRCDPISEHNRLYWYRQTLGQGPEFLTYFQNEAQLEKSRLLSDRFSAERPKGSFSTLEIQRTEQGDSAMYLCASSLLAGSTDTQYFGPGTRLTVL.

This clone has just one count. The CDR3 DNA follows: TGTGCCAGCAGTTTATTCCCGGGACTCAACAATGAGCAGTTCTTC. Translated: CASSLFPGLNNEQFF. The chain couples TRBV27 to TRBJ2-1; the D gene is possibly TRBD2 (6 bases). Germline V CDR1 and CDR2: MNHEY, SMNVEV (reference sequence). CDR3 length: 15 amino acids. V lost 1 base, J lost 5 bases, and 12 bases lay in between.

The J gene is TRBJ2-1, the V gene TRBV10-2; 9 bases agree with TRBD1. Losses at the gene ends were 8 bases for V and 7 bases for J; bases not matched to a gene: 6. This CDR3 is 13 amino acids long. In germline, CDR1 is WSHSY, CDR2 SAAADI. The CDR3 nucleotides are TGCGCCAGCGCAGGACAGGGGAAGAATGAGCAGTTCTTC. Amino acids: CASAGQGKNEQFF.

The chain employs TRBV11-2 and TRBJ2-1; D is perhaps TRBD1 (6 bases). The CDR3 covers 16 residues. Trimming pared 5 bases from V and 8 bases from J, leaving 22 bases between. The germline CDR1 and CDR2 sequences are SGHAT and FQNNGV. The CDR3 bases are TGTGCCAGCAGCCCTAGGACAGCTCTACTTCGGGATGAGCAGTTCTTC. The encoded protein is CASSPRTALLRDEQFF. The variable domain in full, with the rest retrieved from reference TRBV11-2 and TRBJ2-1, is EAGVAQSPRYKIIEKRQSVAFWCNPISGHATLYWYQQILGQGPKLLIQFQNNGVVDDSQLPKDRFSAERLKGVDSTLKIQPAKLEDSAVYLCASSPRTALLRDEQFFGPGTRLTVL.

The chain links TRBV28 to TRBJ2-7; possibly TRBD2 for D (6 bases). The CDR3 runs 15 residues. Germline V lookup: CDR1 MDHEN, CDR2 SYDVKM. V was trimmed by 6 bases and J by 3 bases, leaving 18 bases between them. CDR3 sequence: CASSSLRGSGYEQYF. DNA of the CDR3: TGTGCCAGCAGCTCGCTTAGGGGTAGCGGCTACGAGCAGTACTTC.

The chain uses TRBV7-9 and TRBJ2-1; 10 bases are shared with TRBD2. CDR1 and CDR2 (germline): SEHNR, FQNEAQ (reference sequence). V shed 5 bases, J shed 4 bases, and the junction held 8 bases outside the gene matches. CDR3 length: 16 amino acids. CDR3 loop: CASSRRTSGTYNEQFF. The CDR3 DNA reads as TGTGCCAGCAGCCGGAGGACTAGCGGTACTTACAATGAGCAGTTCTTC. Combining the CDR3 with reference TRBV7-9 and TRBJ2-1 gives the whole variable domain DTGVSQNPRHKITKRGQNVTFRCDPISEHNRLYWYRQTLGQGPEFLTYFQNEAQLEKSRLLSDRFSAERPKGSFSTLEIQRTEQGDSAMYLCASSRRTSGTYNEQFFGPGTRLTVL.

The rearrangement links TRBV3-1 (or the pseudogene TRBV3-2) to TRBJ2-6; TRBD2 might be the D (6 bases). The V gene's germline CDR1 is LGHDT and CDR2 YNNKEL (reference sequence). CDR3 length: 17 residues. The V gene lost 2 bases and the J gene lost 1 base, with 12 bases spanning the gap. The CDR3 DNA is TGTGCCAGCAGCCAAACTGGCGGGACTTCTGGGGCCAACGTCCTGACTTTC. This sequence encodes CASSQTGGTSGANVLTF.

This clone was counted a few times. Other DNA sequences in this specimen translate into the identical CDR3. The chain links TRBV6-4 to TRBJ2-2, with a tentative D call TRBD2 (6 bases). The V end was cut by 3 bases, the J end by 4 bases, with 6 bases between. The CDR3 totals 13 residues. Germline V lookup: CDR1 MRHNA, CDR2 SNTAGT. The DNA of the CDR3 is TGTGCCAGCAGTGAGACTAGCACCGGGGAGCTGTTTTTT. As protein: CASSETSTGELFF.

The chain links TRBV20-1 to TRBJ2-1, with D unclear. This CDR3 has 11 amino acids. The germline gives CDR1 DFQATT, CDR2 SNEGSKA (reference sequence). Trimming left V 1 base short and J 9 bases short, with 7 bases between. The CDR3 bases are TGCAGTGCTAGAGCTGGGCGTGAGCAGTTCTTC. Residues: CSARAGREQFF.

This chain connects TRBV12-3 or TRBV12-4 to TRBJ1-6; D possibly corresponds to TRBD1 (6 bases). V lost 7 bases and J 11 bases, leaving 15 bases between the germline ends. There are 13 residues in the CDR3. CDR3: CASTLGGRAPLHF. The CDR3 bases are TGTGCCAGCACCCTAGGGGGGCGGGCACCCCTCCACTTT.

The chain has TRBV6-1 and TRBJ1-5, with D perhaps TRBD1 (5 bases). V shed 3 bases and J shed 6 bases, with 12 bases lying between them. The CDR3 spans 14 residues. Germline assignment: CDR1 MNHNS and CDR2 SASEGT. The CDR3 nucleotides are TGTGCCAGCAGTGACAGGGTATCTCCTCAGCCCCAGCATTTT. Protein product: CASSDRVSPQPQHF.

V gene TRBV11-2 combines with J gene TRBJ1-2, with D maybe TRBD1 (5 bases). The germline gives CDR1 SGHAT, CDR2 FQNNGV. V lost 1 base, J lost 8 bases, and 8 bases lay in between. The CDR3 length is 12 residues. CDR3 sequence: CASSLAGTGYTF. The CDR3 nucleotides are TGTGCCAGCAGCTTAGCTGGGACGGGCTACACCTTC. Variable domain in full (rest from reference TRBV11-2 and TRBJ1-2): EAGVAQSPRYKIIEKRQSVAFWCNPISGHATLYWYQQILGQGPKLLIQFQNNGVVDDSQLPKDRFSAERLKGVDSTLKIQPAKLEDSAVYLCASSLAGTGYTFGSGTRLTVV.

Here the CDR3 DNA reads TGTGCCAGCAGGACAGGGGGGAGCGGGGAGCTGTTTTTT. Translated: CASRTGGSGELFF. V and J are TRBV7-8 and TRBJ2-2; 9 positions agree with TRBD1. This CDR3 has 13 residues. Germline V CDR1 and CDR2: SGHVS, FQNEAQ. V trimming: 6 bases; J trimming: 7 bases; junction bases outside the gene matches: 3.

The gene calls are TRBV6-5 and TRBJ1-5, with D unclear. Germline V gene data show CDR1 as MNHEY and CDR2 as SVGAGI. The CDR3 is 13 amino acids. V shed 2 bases and J shed 3 bases, with 5 bases lying between them. The chain's CDR3 is CASSYTTNQPQHF. The CDR3 bases are TGTGCCAGCAGTTACACGACCAATCAGCCCCAGCATTTT.

The rearrangement joins TRBV15 to TRBJ2-3, with no clear D. CDR3 size: 14 residues. Germline loops: CDR1 LNHNV, CDR2 YYDKDF (reference sequence). Trimming left V 1 base short and J 2 bases short, with 7 bases between. For the CDR3, the DNA is TGTGCCACCAGCAGAGCCGGAGCCACAGATACGCAGTATTTT. Residues: CATSRAGATDTQYF.

The rearrangement links TRBV19 to TRBJ2-6; TRBD2 aligns across 7 bases. V was clipped by 4 bases and J by 4 bases; unmatched bases: 4. The germline V gene encodes CDR1 LNHDA and CDR2 SQIVND (reference sequence). The CDR3 is made up of 15 amino acids. CDR3 sequence reads: CASSTGRPGANVLTF. CDR3 nucleotide sequence: TGTGCCAGTAGTACCGGGAGGCCAGGGGCCAACGTCCTGACTTTC.

The gene calls are TRBV7-9 and TRBJ1-6; 9 bases fit TRBD1. The V gene's germline CDR1 is SEHNR and CDR2 FQNEAQ (reference sequence). This CDR3 contains 16 residues. The trim removed 5 bases at V and 8 bases at J, leaving 10 bases unmatched. CDR3 sequence: CASSRPRDREDSPLHF. The CDR3 nucleotides read TGTGCCAGCAGCCGCCCCCGGGACAGGGAAGATTCACCCCTCCACTTT.

The chain combines TRBV5-8 with TRBJ1-6; no clear D. Germline CDR1 reads SGHTS; CDR2 reads YDEGEE. The CDR3 runs to 17 residues. V lost 3 bases, J lost 10 bases, and 23 bases lay in between. This CDR3 is CASSSAVPSPIQSPLHF. Written as DNA, the CDR3 is TGTGCCAGCAGCTCCGCGGTCCCGTCTCCCATCCAATCACCCCTCCACTTT.